This T cell receptor (beta chain) was identified in a study of T cell responses to AZD1222 COVID-19 vaccine. The table came from immunoSEQ multiplex PCR; TCRdb's copy has only in-frame clones and leaves some out. In the table there are some 99,000 clones, about 81% of which are singletons. The CDR3 totals 14 residues. CDR1 SGHVS and CDR2 FQNEAQ come from the germline V gene. J gave up 2 bases and V 5 bases, and 4 bases lay outside the gene matches. This TCR derives from an adult who received the AZD1222 COVID-19 vaccine. This specimen was peripheral blood, taken 28 days after the second AZD1222 dose. The chain couples TRBV7-8 to TRBJ1-2, with 8 bases aligning to TRBD1. CDR3 in amino acids: CASSNRQGNYGYTF. CDR3 DNA sequence: TGTGCCAGCAGCAACCGACAGGGGAACTATGGCTACACCTTC.